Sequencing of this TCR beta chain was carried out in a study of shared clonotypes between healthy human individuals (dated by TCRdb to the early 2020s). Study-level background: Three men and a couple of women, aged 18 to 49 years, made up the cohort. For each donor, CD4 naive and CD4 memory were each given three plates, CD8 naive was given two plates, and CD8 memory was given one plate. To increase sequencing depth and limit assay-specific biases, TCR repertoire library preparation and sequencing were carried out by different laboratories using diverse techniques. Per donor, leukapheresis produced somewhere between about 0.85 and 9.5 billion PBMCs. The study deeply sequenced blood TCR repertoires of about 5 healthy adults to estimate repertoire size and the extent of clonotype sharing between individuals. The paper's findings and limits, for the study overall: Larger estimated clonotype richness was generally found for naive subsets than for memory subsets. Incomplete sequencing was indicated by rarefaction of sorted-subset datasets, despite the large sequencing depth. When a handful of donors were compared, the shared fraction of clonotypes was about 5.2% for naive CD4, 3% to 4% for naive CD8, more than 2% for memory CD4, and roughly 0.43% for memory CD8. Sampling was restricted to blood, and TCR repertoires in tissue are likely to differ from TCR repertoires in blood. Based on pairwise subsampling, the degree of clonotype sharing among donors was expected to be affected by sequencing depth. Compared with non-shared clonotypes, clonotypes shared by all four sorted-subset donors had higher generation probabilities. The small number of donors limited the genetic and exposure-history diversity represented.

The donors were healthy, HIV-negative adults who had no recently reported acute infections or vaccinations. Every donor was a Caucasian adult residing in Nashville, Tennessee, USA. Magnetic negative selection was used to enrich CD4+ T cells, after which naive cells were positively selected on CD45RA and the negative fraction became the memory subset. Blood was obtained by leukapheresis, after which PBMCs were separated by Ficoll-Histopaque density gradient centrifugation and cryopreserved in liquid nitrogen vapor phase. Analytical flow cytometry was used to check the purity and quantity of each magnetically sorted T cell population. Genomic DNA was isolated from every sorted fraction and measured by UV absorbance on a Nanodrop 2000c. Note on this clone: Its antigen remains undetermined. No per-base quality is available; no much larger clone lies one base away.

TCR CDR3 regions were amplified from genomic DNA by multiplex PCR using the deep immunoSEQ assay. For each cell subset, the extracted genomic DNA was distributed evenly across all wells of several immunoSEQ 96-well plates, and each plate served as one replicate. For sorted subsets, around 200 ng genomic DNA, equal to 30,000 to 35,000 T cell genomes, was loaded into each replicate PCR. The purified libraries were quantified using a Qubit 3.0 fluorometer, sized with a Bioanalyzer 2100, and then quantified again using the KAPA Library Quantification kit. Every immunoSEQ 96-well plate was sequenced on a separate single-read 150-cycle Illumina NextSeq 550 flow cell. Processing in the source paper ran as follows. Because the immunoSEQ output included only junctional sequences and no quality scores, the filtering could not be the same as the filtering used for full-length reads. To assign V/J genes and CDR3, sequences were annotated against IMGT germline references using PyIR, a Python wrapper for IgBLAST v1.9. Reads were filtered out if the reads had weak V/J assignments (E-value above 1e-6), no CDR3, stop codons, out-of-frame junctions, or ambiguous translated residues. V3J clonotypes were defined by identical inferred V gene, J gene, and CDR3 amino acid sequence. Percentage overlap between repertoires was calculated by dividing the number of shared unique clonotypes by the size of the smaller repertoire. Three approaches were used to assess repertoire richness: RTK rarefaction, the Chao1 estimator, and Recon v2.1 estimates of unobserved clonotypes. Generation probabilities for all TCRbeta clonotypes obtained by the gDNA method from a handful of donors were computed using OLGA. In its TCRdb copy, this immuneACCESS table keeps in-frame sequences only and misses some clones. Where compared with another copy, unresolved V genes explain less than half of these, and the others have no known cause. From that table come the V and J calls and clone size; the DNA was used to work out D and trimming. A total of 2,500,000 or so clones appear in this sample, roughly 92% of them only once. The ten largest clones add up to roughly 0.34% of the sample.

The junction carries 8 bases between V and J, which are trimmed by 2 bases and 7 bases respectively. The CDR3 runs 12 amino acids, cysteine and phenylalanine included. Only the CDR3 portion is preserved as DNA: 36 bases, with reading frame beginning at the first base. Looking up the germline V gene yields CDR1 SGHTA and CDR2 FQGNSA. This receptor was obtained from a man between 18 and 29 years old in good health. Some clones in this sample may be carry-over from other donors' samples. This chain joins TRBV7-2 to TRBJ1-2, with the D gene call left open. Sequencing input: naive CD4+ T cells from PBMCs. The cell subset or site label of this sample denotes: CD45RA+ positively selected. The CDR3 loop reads CASSLKGSGYTF. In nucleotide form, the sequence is TGTGCCAGCAGCTTAAAAGGGAGTGGCTACACCTTC.